Following are 10 T cell receptor beta chains from one sample sequenced in a study of cytomegalovirus exposure and HLA in healthy donors. The study ran its PCR with 60 Vbeta and 13 Jbeta primers. Clones were read by immunoSEQ multiplex PCR, and TCRdb kept only the in-frame ones, dropping some. The sample consists of some 140,000 clones, 70% to 75% of them appearing once. Source material: PBMCs. The receptors stem from a woman between 40 and 50 years old in good health and CMV-seronegative.

The rearrangement uses TRBV4-3 and TRBJ1-6, with D possibly being TRBD1 (5 bases). Germline assignment: CDR1 LGHNA and CDR2 YSLEER. The V and J ends lost 2 bases and 9 bases respectively, with 11 bases between them. The CDR3 runs to 14 residues. In DNA form, the CDR3 reads TGCGCCAGCAGCCAATCAGGGTCGGCTTCACCCCTCCACTTT. Protein: CASSQSGSASPLHF.

This clone was counted between two and nine times. The rearrangement uses TRBV19 and TRBJ1-5; the D gene is possibly TRBD1 (6 bases). The CDR3 is 15 amino acids. Per germline, CDR1 LNHDA and CDR2 SQIVND (reference sequence). V lost 3 bases, J lost 6 bases, and 15 bases lay in between. The CDR3 region is CASSIGQSFLQPQHF. As DNA, the CDR3 is TGTGCCAGTAGTATTGGACAGTCGTTTCTTCAGCCCCAGCATTTT.

This chain joins TRBV2 and TRBJ1-6; D call uncertain. The V gene's germline CDR1 is SNHLY and CDR2 FYNNEI. The CDR3 loop spans 14 amino acids. Trimming took 6 bases from V and 3 from J, leaving 9 bases between them. This chain's CDR3 is CASRRVDYNSPLHF. The CDR3 DNA follows: TGTGCCAGCAGGAGGGTTGACTATAATTCACCCCTCCACTTT.

This clone turned up a few times. The chain recombines TRBV6-6 with TRBJ2-2, with D possibly matching TRBD2 (7 bases). CDR1 and CDR2 from the germline V gene are MNHNY and SVGAGI (reference sequence). The V and J ends lost 6 bases and 6 bases respectively, with 14 bases between them. CDR3 length: 14 residues. The CDR3 spells CASRGGLAAGELFF. The CDR3 DNA reads as TGTGCCAGCAGGGGGGGGCTAGCAGCCGGGGAGCTGTTTTTT.

The chain has TRBV18 and TRBJ2-2; weak D call: TRBD2 (7 bases). CDR3 length: 16 residues. The V and J ends lost 3 bases and 0 bases respectively, with 11 bases between them. Germline CDR1 is KGHSH and CDR2 is LQKENI. In nucleotides, the CDR3 is TGTGCCAGCTCACCTCGAGGGGGGGCGAACACCGGGGAGCTGTTTTTT. Residues: CASSPRGGANTGELFF.

The chain joins TRBV11-2 to TRBJ2-7; 12 bases align to TRBD2. Germline V gene sequence: CDR1 SGHAT, CDR2 FQNNGV. The J segment lost 2 bases and the V segment lost 5 bases, leaving 7 bases of the junction unmatched. The CDR3 consists of 16 residues. Written as DNA, the CDR3 is TGTGCCAGCAGCGAAACTAGCGGGGGGTTCCCCTACGAGCAGTACGTC. It specifies CASSETSGGFPYEQYV.

For this clone: An end of the junction does not agree with germline; a read error may underlie this. V and J are TRBV6-5 and TRBJ1-2, with 7 bases identical to TRBD1. Germline V CDR1 and CDR2: MNHEY, SVGAGI. The CDR3 has 14 amino acids. The CDR3 sequence: CASRIPGQPYGHTF. The CDR3 DNA follows: TGTGCCAGCAGGATCCCGGGACAGCCCTATGGCCACACCTTC.

The chain recombines TRBV27 with TRBJ1-5; 7 nucleotides agree with TRBD1. The trim removed 2 bases at V and 6 bases at J, leaving 7 bases unmatched. Germline-derived CDR1 and CDR2 are MNHEY and SMNVEV (reference sequence). The CDR3 length is 15 residues. Here the CDR3 reads CASSLAGGSLQPQHF. The DNA for the CDR3 is TGTGCCAGCAGTTTAGCAGGGGGTAGCCTTCAGCCCCAGCATTTT.

The rearrangement uses TRBV5-6 and TRBJ1-5; D might be TRBD1 (5 bases). From germline, CDR1 is SGHDT and CDR2 YYEEEE. This CDR3 spans 16 amino acids. V was trimmed by 4 bases and J by 0 bases, leaving 14 bases between them. The CDR3 is CASSRRVLGSNQPQHF. The CDR3 region has the DNA TGTGCCAGCAGCCGCAGGGTACTGGGTAGCAATCAGCCCCAGCATTTT.

This clone has just one count. The gene calls are TRBV9 and TRBJ1-3, with unresolved D. The CDR3 totals 14 residues. Germline CDR1 is SGDLS and CDR2 is YYNGEE. The germline V and J ends were trimmed by 4 bases and 4 bases, with 12 bases remaining between them. CDR3 sequence (DNA): TGTGCCAGCAGCCCCCGACAAGCAGGAAACACCATATATTTT. As protein: CASSPRQAGNTIYF. The entire variable domain, with the rest obtained from reference TRBV9 and TRBJ1-3, is as follows: DSGVTQTPKHLITATGQRVTLRCSPRSGDLSVYWYQQSLDQGLQFLIQYYNGEERAKGNILERFSAQQFPDLHSELNLSSLELGDSALYFCASSPRQAGNTIYFGEGSWLTVV.